This T cell receptor beta chain comes out of a study of persistence of HIV-infected CD4 T cells (TCRdb year 2020). Regarding the complete study: CMV- and HIV-1 Gag-responding CD4+ T cells were isolated from ART-treated individuals so that antigen-driven clonal expansion of HIV-1-infected cells could be examined. The median time the participants had spent on suppressive ART was around eight years. Apart from two participants who underwent leukapheresis at a single time point, peripheral blood samples of up to about 180 mL were collected from participants at multiple time points. The clonality of all cells in each sorted population was measured by TCRbeta sequencing, and the clonality of infected cells was measured by proviral sequencing. For the TCR cluster analysis across participants, 8 participants were included for CMV and over 5 participants for Gag. Points the paper makes about the study in general: Few individuals were included in the study, and only a limited range of antigens was tested. Enrichment of degenerate expanded CDR3beta sequences was found in antigen-responding cells, suggesting convergent selection of CD4+ responses to CMV and Gag. TCRbeta richness in CMV- and Gag-responding cells was significantly lower than in anti-CD3/anti-CD28-responding cells; CMV-responding cells had higher oligoclonality than CD3/CD28-stimulated and Gag-responding cells. Bulk TCR analyses could not be limited to the rare CMV-responding cells that actually contained HIV-1 proviruses. Within the same sorted populations, how oligoclonal the TCRs were correlated with how oligoclonal the proviruses were.

The immunoSEQ hsTCRB assay version 4 in survey mode was used to sequence TCRbeta repertoires from genomic DNA. Genomic DNA was diluted to roughly 10 ng/uL, and up to 1 ug per sample was used for TCRbeta sequencing. Processing in the source paper ran as follows. TCRbeta data were analyzed in ImmunoSeq Analyzer 3.0, with diversity computed on productive nucleotide rearrangements. Using the Immunarch R package, lower-bound TCR diversity was estimated with the improved Chao index and clonality was estimated with the Gini coefficient. Different nucleotide rearrangements encoding the same CDR3beta amino acid sequence were counted as distinct clonotypes. Differential abundance analysis found TCRbeta sequences that were significantly enriched in antigen-responding cells compared with anti-CD3/anti-CD28-activated cells. Using predicted peptide-MHC specificity as the basis, GLIPH2 grouped TCRs into clusters, both for each participant individually and for the merged data sets that combined participants. TCRdb mirrors the immuneACCESS table, restricted to in-frame sequences. Some clones are absent from its copies; in checked studies, under half trace to an unresolved V gene, and the reason for the others is unknown. Clone size and V and J calls were adopted from that table, with D and trimming inferred from the DNA. In this sample the table shows under 60,000 clones, approximately 72% of which occur a single time. The ten largest clones capture around 3% of the sample.

This clone has more than one count but fewer than ten. Its antigen target is currently unknown. Base-call qualities are not available, and no considerably larger clone is one nucleotide away. The treatment or condition label corresponds to: suppressive antiretroviral therapy. Cells were stimulated with lysates of CMV-infected fibroblasts at 9 to 10 ug/mL. Memory populations depleted of antigen-responding cells were obtained by sorting nonresponding CD40L-negative CD69-negative CD45RO-high memory CD4+ T cells. HIV-1-infected adults in whom suppressive ART had been started during chronic infection were enrolled as participants. For at least 4 years, participants had undetectable plasma HIV-1 RNA, below 50 copies/mL. To be included, a participant needed positive CMV serology and a CD4+ T cell count above 400 cells/uL. Before stimulation, PBMCs were isolated using density centrifugation and depleted of CD8+ T cells. CD8-depleted PBMCs were stimulated for more than 15 hours with anti-CD28/CD49d costimulation, CD40-blocking antibody and enfuvirtide to prevent new infections. Cell sorting was done on a Beckman Coulter MoFlo Legacy or XDP sorter, and dead cells were excluded with propidium iodide. For samples with more than one million cells, genomic DNA was extracted with the QIAamp DNA Mini Kit, and for all other samples the Quick-DNA Microprep Kit was used.

V sheds 2 bases and J sheds 5 bases, leaving 15 bases between their ends. The CDR3 runs 15 amino acids, cysteine and phenylalanine included. The kept DNA is CDR3 alone, 45 bases in frame from the first base. Sequences SGHTA (CDR1) and FQGNSA (CDR2) are obtained from the germline V gene. This clonotype was sampled from an adult man with HIV who was CMV-seropositive. The V gene is TRBV7-2 and the J gene is TRBJ1-2, with the D gene not confidently named. The material was CD4+ T cells sorted from PBMCs after approximately 20-hour stimulation, obtained from a patient who received antiretroviral therapy. The sample's cell subset or site label is to be understood as: CD40L-CD69- CD45RO-high memory CD4 T cells not responding to CMV lysate. The CDR3 reads CASSLWRARDYGYTF. The nucleotide sequence reads TGTGCCAGCAGCTTATGGAGGGCCCGGGATTATGGCTACACCTTC.